This TCR beta chain stems from a study of blood T cell repertoires in COVID-19. Repertoires were generated with immunoSEQ multiplex PCR, while TCRdb's copy carries only in-frame clones and drops some. This sample has more than 200,000 clones, with around nine tenths found just once. The CDR3 spans 14 residues. Per germline, CDR1 PRHDT and CDR2 FYEKMQ (reference sequence). V was trimmed by 4 bases and J by 5 bases, leaving 14 bases between them. Sequenced sample: PBMCs or T cells enriched from blood (not recorded which). J is TRBJ1-1 and V is TRBV13; maybe TRBD1 (6 bases). This TCR was recovered from a woman between 18 and 29 years old who had recovered from COVID-19. This chain's CDR3 is CASSSSQGRTEAFF. CDR3 sequence (DNA): TGTGCCAGCAGCTCTAGTCAGGGGCGGACTGAAGCTTTCTTT.